These 8 T cell receptor beta chains were sequenced from one sample in a study of beta chain features in type 1 diabetes. Their cognate antigens are unknown. Investigators reverse transcribed all isolated RNA, so they sequenced expressed TCRB transcripts. Only in-frame clones appear in the TCRdb table, and some are missing; sequencing was by immunoSEQ multiplex PCR. The table shows 300,000 to 400,000 clones, with 13% occurring only once. Study findings and constraints: Within each of all four CD4+ subsets, Type 1 diabetes patients had TCRB CDR3s that were moderately but significantly shorter.

The sample consisted of naive CD4+ T cells from blood. These receptors were collected from a young woman with type 1 diabetes.

V is TRBV27 and J is TRBJ1-2, with unresolved D. The germline V gene encodes CDR1 MNHEY and CDR2 SMNVEV (reference sequence). This CDR3 is 14 amino acids long. The germline V and J ends were trimmed by 0 bases and 8 bases, with 13 bases remaining between them. CDR3: CASSLSAASRGYTF. CDR3 DNA: TGTGCCAGCAGTTTATCGGCGGCCTCGAGGGGCTACACCTTC.

This clone was observed a few times. J is TRBJ2-7 and V is TRBV11-2, with D possibly being TRBD2 (6 bases). Germline V lookup: CDR1 SGHAT, CDR2 FQNNGV. Trimming pared 1 base from V and 0 bases from J, leaving 13 bases between. The CDR3 covers 16 residues. The CDR3 loop reads CASSLGGWDSSYEQYF. DNA for the CDR3: TGTGCCAGCAGCTTAGGGGGCTGGGACTCCTCCTACGAGCAGTACTTC.

This clone was counted only a few times. The V call is TRBV29-1, the J call TRBJ1-2; TRBD1 aligns across 9 bases. Germline CDR1 reads SQVTM; CDR2 reads ANQGSEA. The CDR3 consists of 12 residues. Losses at the gene ends were 7 bases for V and 7 bases for J; bases not matched to a gene: 7. This CDR3 reads CSATGGGGGYTF. In nucleotides, the CDR3 is TGCAGCGCTACAGGGGGCGGCGGTGGCTACACCTTC.

This clone was seen more than once but under ten times. V gene TRBV18 combines with J gene TRBJ2-5; a possible D gene is TRBD2 (6 bases). The V gene's germline CDR1 is KGHSH and CDR2 LQKENI. The V gene lost 3 bases and the J gene lost 4 bases, with 9 bases spanning the gap. This CDR3 is built from 13 residues. For the CDR3, the DNA is TGTGCCAGCTCACCGGGACTGGGAGAGACCCAGTACTTC. It yields the protein CASSPGLGETQYF.

This clone was found a few times. This chain uses TRBV5-1 with TRBJ1-4; possible D gene TRBD1, 6 bases. V lost 5 bases and J 11 bases, leaving 19 bases between the germline ends. From germline, CDR1 is SGHRS and CDR2 YFSETQ. The CDR3 is made up of 14 amino acids. This CDR3 reads CASSPGTHADKLFF. As DNA, the CDR3 is TGCGCCAGCAGTCCGGGGACACACGCTGACAAACTGTTTTTT. Full variable domain (rest looked up from reference TRBV5-1 and TRBJ1-4): KAGVTQTPRYLIKTRGQQVTLSCSPISGHRSVSWYQQTPGQGLQFLFEYFSETQRNKGNFPGRFSGRQFSNSRSEMNVSTLELGDSALYLCASSPGTHADKLFFGSGTQLSVL.

This clone turned up a few times. The rearrangement links TRBV18 to TRBJ1-1; weak D call: TRBD1 (6 bases). The V gene lost 2 bases and the J gene lost 1 base, with 11 bases spanning the gap. The germline V gene has CDR1 KGHSH and CDR2 LQKENI. The CDR3 is 15 amino acids. As DNA, the CDR3 is TGTGCCAGCTCACCAGTGACAGGAGGGAACACTGAAGCTTTCTTT. This codes for CASSPVTGGNTEAFF.

The chain uses TRBV18 and TRBJ2-7, with 8 nucleotides matching TRBD2. The CDR3 runs 14 residues. The trim removed 3 bases at V and 4 bases at J, leaving 5 bases unmatched. Looked up from germline, CDR1 is KGHSH and CDR2 is LQKENI. In nucleotides, the CDR3 is TGTGCCAGCTCACCGGGAGCGGGAGAGTACGAGCAGTACGTC. Translating it yields CASSPGAGEYEQYV.

The chain recombines TRBV4-1 with TRBJ2-1; TRBD2 might be the D (6 bases). CDR3 length: 18 amino acids. Trimming removed 0 bases at V and 0 bases at J, with 15 bases between. CDR1 and CDR2 (germline): MGHRA, YSYEKL. CDR3 sequence: CASSQDSGLASSYNEQFF. For the CDR3, the DNA is TGCGCCAGCAGCCAAGATAGCGGATTGGCGAGCTCCTACAATGAGCAGTTCTTC.